The source of this T cell receptor (beta chain) is a study of PD-1 blockade in mismatch repair-deficient tumors. Mismatch repair deficiency was confirmed in all patients, by PCR or immunohistochemistry. TCR sequencing covered a few patients who responded to pembrolizumab. Findings of the study overall: After pembrolizumab, tumor-resident clones rose rapidly, then generally contracted before radiologic responses.

Germline V gene data show CDR1 as SGHDT and CDR2 as YYEEEE. V shed 0 bases and J shed 3 bases, with 13 bases lying between them. This CDR3 is built from 15 residues. Turning to this clone: Its specificity is unknown.

Method: immunoSEQ multiplex PCR; TCRdb's copy keeps in-frame clones and lacks some. The sample gives just under 65,000 clones, about 91% of which show up once; 11% to 15% is in the top ten. The sample was peripheral blood, taken 52 weeks after starting pembrolizumab. This receptor was obtained from an adult with mismatch repair-deficient cancer. This chain connects TRBV5-6 to TRBJ2-7; tentative D call: TRBD2 (6 bases). CDR3 bases: TGTGCCAGCAGCTTGGGGGCGGGACGATTCTACGAGCAGTACTTC. It specifies CASSLGAGRFYEQYF.